This passage covers 31 T cell receptor beta chains from one sample sequenced in a study of blood T cells in healthy people across ages. Alongside a J-beta primer mix, a sample-barcoded 5' primer served in a second PCR lasting about 7 to 11 cycles. TCRdb used MiXCR to reprocess the 5' RACE reads, holding one entry per CDR3 protein. The table includes about 1.6 million distinct CDR3 sequences, 30% to 40% detected once. The material sequenced was blood. Receptors were obtained from a woman aged 25 to 39 in good health.

This clonotype has more than one count but fewer than ten. The V call is TRBV7-8, the J call TRBJ2-5, with a tentative D call TRBD2 (7 bases). The CDR3 is made up of 15 amino acids. Germline V CDR1 and CDR2: SGHVS, FQNEAQ. Trimming removed 5 bases at V and 1 base at J, with 14 bases between. The CDR3 loop is CASSTEGGSQETQYF. The CDR3 bases are TGTGCCAGCAGCACCGAGGGGGGGTCCCAAGAGACCCAGTACTTC.

This clonotype was counted between two and nine times. J is TRBJ2-3 and V is TRBV12-3 or TRBV12-4; D is uncertain. The CDR3 contains 12 residues. V was trimmed by 3 bases and J by 4 bases, leaving 5 bases between them. Written as DNA, the CDR3 is TGTGCCAGCAGTTTTAACCCAGATACGCAGTATTTT. This translates into CASSFNPDTQYF.

This clonotype has more than one count but fewer than ten. The chain recombines TRBV15 with TRBJ2-7; D might be TRBD2 (6 bases). V lost 1 base and J lost 2, with 9 bases in between. Germline values: CDR1 LNHNV, CDR2 YYDKDF (reference sequence). The CDR3 runs 14 residues. The CDR3 DNA reads TGTGCCACCAGCAGAGGGGGACTTCCCTACGAGCAGTACTTC. Protein sequence: CATSRGGLPYEQYF. The full variable domain, completed using reference TRBV15 and TRBJ2-7, is DAMVIQNPRYQVTQFGKPVTLSCSQTLNHNVMYWYQQKSSQAPKLLFHYYDKDFNNEADTPDNFQSRRPNTSFCFLDIRSPGLGDTAMYLCATSRGGLPYEQYFGPGTRLTVT.

The chain uses TRBV20-1 and TRBJ2-5, with a possible D match to TRBD2 (6 bases). Germline loops: CDR1 DFQATT, CDR2 SNEGSKA (reference sequence). V was shortened by 1 base and J by 5 bases, with 17 bases between the two germline ends. CDR3 size: 15 residues. The CDR3 sequence: CSARGSTSPYETQYF. Written as DNA, the CDR3 is TGCAGTGCTAGAGGTAGCACTAGCCCTTATGAGACCCAGTACTTC.

The chain links TRBV7-9 to TRBJ2-1; the D gene could be TRBD1 or TRBD2 (6 bases each). The CDR3 extends over 15 amino acids. V was trimmed by 7 bases and J by 5 bases, leaving 18 bases between them. Germline-derived CDR1 and CDR2 are SEHNR and FQNEAQ (reference sequence). DNA for the CDR3: TGTGCCAGCACCAGAGGGGGGAGTTCTGACAATGAGCAGTTCTTC. Residues: CASTRGGSSDNEQFF. Based on the CDR3 plus reference TRBV7-9 and TRBJ2-1, the full variable domain is DTGVSQNPRHKITKRGQNVTFRCDPISEHNRLYWYRQTLGQGPEFLTYFQNEAQLEKSRLLSDRFSAERPKGSFSTLEIQRTEQGDSAMYLCASTRGGSSDNEQFFGPGTRLTVL.

In the case of this clonotype: At one of its ends the junction is not consistent with the germline gene, which may arise from a read error. V and J are TRBV28 and TRBJ2-5, with D tentatively TRBD1 or TRBD2 (6 bases each). The CDR3 has 14 amino acids. Germline-derived CDR1 and CDR2 are MDHEN and SYDVKM. CDR3 nucleotides: TGTGCCAGTAGTTGGGGGGCCGTGGGGGAGACCCAGTACTTC. It encodes CASSWGAVGETQYF.

In its sample, this clonotype was seen a few times. The chain joins TRBV4-1 to TRBJ2-5; 7 bases line up with TRBD2. The CDR3 contains 15 residues. Per germline, CDR1 MGHRA and CDR2 YSYEKL. Trimming at V came to 4 bases and at J to 2 bases, leaving 7 bases not matched to a gene. CDR3 residues: CASSRGRGQQETQYF. The CDR3 region has the DNA TGCGCCAGCAGCCGAGGGAGGGGCCAGCAAGAGACCCAGTACTTC.

This clonotype appeared a few times. This chain uses TRBV4-1 with TRBJ2-1; 8 bases agree with TRBD1. J gave up 7 bases and V 0 bases, and 8 bases lay outside the gene matches. The CDR3 has 16 amino acids. Per the germline V gene, CDR1 is MGHRA and CDR2 is YSYEKL. For the CDR3, the DNA is TGCGCCAGCAGCCAAGACCGACAGGGGCGAGCAAATGAGCAGTTCTTC. Encoded protein: CASSQDRQGRANEQFF.

This chain joins TRBV6-5 and TRBJ2-5; tentative D call: TRBD2 (6 bases). Trimming pared 3 bases from V and 11 bases from J, leaving 10 bases between. Germline V gives CDR1 MNHEY, CDR2 SVGAGI. CDR3 length: 11 amino acids. The CDR3 sequence is CASSYGRRQYF. In DNA, the CDR3 is TGTGCCAGCAGTTATGGGAGGAGACAGTACTTC.

The V and J genes are TRBV12-5 and TRBJ2-1, with TRBD2 as a possible D gene (6 bases). This CDR3 is built from 15 residues. CDR1 and CDR2 (germline): LGHNT, FRNRAP. With 1 base removed from V and 6 bases from J, the gap between germline ends came to 13 bases. The CDR3 protein is CASGLAGGLSNEQFF. Written as DNA, the CDR3 is TGTGCTAGTGGTTTGGCTGGAGGGCTATCCAATGAGCAGTTCTTC.

Points on this clonotype: The germline gene is not matched at one end of the junction; a read error may be the cause. The J gene is TRBJ2-5, the V gene TRBV9; D is perhaps TRBD2 (6 bases). Germline V gives CDR1 SGDLS, CDR2 YYNGEE. The CDR3 runs 14 residues. The CDR3 coding sequence is TGTGCCAGCAACGTCGCCGGGAGCCAAGAGACCCTGTACTTC. It specifies CASNVAGSQETLYF.

The chain employs TRBV3-1 and TRBJ2-5; 8 nucleotides match TRBD1. The germline gives CDR1 LGHDT, CDR2 YNNKEL (reference sequence). V lost 0 bases and J lost 6; bases outside the gene matches: 3. The CDR3 length is 14 residues. CDR3 sequence reads: CASSQEYRGKTQYF. The CDR3 coding sequence is TGTGCCAGCAGCCAAGAATACAGGGGGAAGACCCAGTACTTC.

This clonotype was detected many times. V gene TRBV29-1 combines with J gene TRBJ1-1; a weak D match, TRBD1 (6 bases). The length of the CDR3 is 14 residues. Trimming took 6 bases from V and 0 from J, leaving 14 bases between them. CDR1 SQVTM and CDR2 ANQGSEA come from the germline V gene. CDR3 bases: TGCAGCGTACTCAGGGGTGGGGTGAACACTGAAGCTTTCTTT. It specifies CSVLRGGVNTEAFF.

Notes on this clonotype: This may arise from a read error, as a much more abundant clone is one base away. This chain links TRBV7-2 with TRBJ2-4, with D possibly matching TRBD2 (6 bases). There are 12 residues in the CDR3. Germline loops: CDR1 SGHTA, CDR2 FQGNSA. V lost 4 bases to trimming and J lost 15 bases, with 16 bases between them. CDR3 in DNA: TGTGCCAGCAGCTACACGGGAGTTGTTCGGTACTTC. Translated: CASSYTGVVRYF.

This clonotype was recorded a few times. CDR3 bases: TGTGCCACCAGCAGAGCCCCGAACGGCTACACCTTC. Its protein product is CATSRAPNGYTF. The chain has TRBV15 and TRBJ1-2; D is uncertain. The CDR3 is 12 residues long. The germline gives CDR1 LNHNV, CDR2 YYDKDF (reference sequence). V lost 1 base and J lost 8, with 8 bases in between.

The chain joins TRBV2 to TRBJ2-3; TRBD1 matches at 11 bases. The J segment lost 0 bases and the V segment lost 6 bases, leaving 8 bases of the junction unmatched. The CDR3 length is 17 residues. Per the germline V gene, CDR1 is SNHLY and CDR2 is FYNNEI. The CDR3 nucleotides are TGTGCCAGCAGGTTTACCGGGACAGGGGGTAGCACAGATACGCAGTATTTT. Translation gives CASRFTGTGGSTDTQYF.

This clonotype was observed a single time. This chain links TRBV28 with TRBJ1-2; no firm D call. The CDR3 loop spans 15 amino acids. V lost 6 bases and J 4 bases, leaving 18 bases between the germline ends. Germline V lookup: CDR1 MDHEN, CDR2 SYDVKM. CDR3 DNA sequence: TGTGCCAGCAGCCCTGGACTGGAGGAGGTCTATGGCTACACCTTC. It is translated as CASSPGLEEVYGYTF.

The V gene is TRBV29-1, the J gene TRBJ2-1; D uncertain. Germline V gene data show CDR1 as SQVTM and CDR2 as ANQGSEA. The CDR3 runs 12 residues. Trimming left V 2 bases short and J 8 bases short, with 10 bases between. The CDR3 loop is CSVELVYDEQFF. CDR3 sequence (DNA): TGCAGCGTTGAATTGGTGTACGATGAGCAGTTCTTC.

This clonotype was seen a handful of times. The rearrangement uses TRBV6-5 and TRBJ1-2; D gene uncertain. Germline V gives CDR1 MNHEY, CDR2 SVGAGI. Trimming cost V 0 bases and J 6 bases, with 8 bases left between them. This CDR3 spans 13 amino acids. Written as DNA, the CDR3 is TGTGCCAGCAGTTACTCGTGGGGTGATGGCTACACCTTC. It is translated as CASSYSWGDGYTF.

The rearrangement joins TRBV7-8 to TRBJ2-5; 14 bases fit TRBD2. The CDR3 runs 16 residues. V lost 3 bases and J lost 3; bases outside the gene matches: 3. Looked up from germline, CDR1 is SGHVS and CDR2 is FQNEAQ. CDR3 DNA sequence: TGTGCCAGCAGCTTCAGACTAGCGGGAGGGAAAGAGACCCAGTACTTC. Its translation: CASSFRLAGGKETQYF.

J is TRBJ2-7 and V is TRBV2; 9 bases agree with TRBD2. The J call is uncertain, as TRBJ2-5 better fits the DNA end. This CDR3 is built from 15 residues. Germline V gives CDR1 SNHLY, CDR2 FYNNEI. The CDR3 reads CASSVLLAGYETQYF. The CDR3 region has the DNA TGTGCCAGCAGTGTCCTGCTAGCGGGGTACGAGACCCAGTACTTC.

The chain employs TRBV28 and TRBJ2-7; D unclear. Germline CDR1 is MDHEN and CDR2 is SYDVKM. The ends were cut back, 2 bases at V and 7 bases at J, with 18 bases in the middle. The CDR3 is made up of 15 amino acids. The DNA of the CDR3 is TGTGCCAGCAGTTTAACCGGGCTCCCTTTTGGGGAGCAGTACTTC. It specifies CASSLTGLPFGEQYF.

This clonotype appeared a few times. The chain links TRBV5-1 to TRBJ1-2; tentatively, D is TRBD1 (5 bases). V lost 0 bases to trimming and J lost 6 bases, with 12 bases between them. CDR3 length: 14 amino acids. Germline CDR1 SGHRS, CDR2 YFSETQ. In nucleotides, the CDR3 is TGCGCCAGCAGCTTGGAATCAGGGAGGGATGGCTACACCTTC. It yields the protein CASSLESGRDGYTF.

This clonotype was counted a few times. The V and J genes are TRBV7-6 and TRBJ2-2; D call uncertain. The CDR3 totals 13 residues. V was cut by 2 bases and J by 6 bases, with 7 bases left in between. Germline V gives CDR1 SGHVS, CDR2 FNYEAQ. CDR3 protein: CASSLTLAGELFF. As DNA, the CDR3 is TGTGCCAGCAGCTTAACCTTGGCCGGGGAGCTGTTTTTT.

The CDR3 sequence: CASRVGRGSYEQYF. In DNA form, the CDR3 reads TGTGCCAGCAGGGTGGGGCGGGGGAGCTACGAGCAGTACTTC. The chain links TRBV4-2 to TRBJ2-7; 7 bases agree with TRBD2. The ends lost 6 bases at V and 3 bases at J; junction bases unmatched: 8. Looked up from germline, CDR1 is LGHNA and CDR2 is YNFKEQ. The CDR3 extends over 14 amino acids.

Comments on this clonotype: Since a much larger clone is just one base distant, this may be a read error. This chain links TRBV9 with TRBJ2-3, with 9 bases identical to TRBD2. Germline lookup yields CDR1 SGDLS and CDR2 YYNGEE. The CDR3 totals 17 residues. V shed 2 bases and J 8 bases; nucleotides not matched to a gene: 15. For the CDR3, the DNA is TGTGCCAGCAGCGTCAGGGGACTAGGCGGGGGGGCAGGTACGCAGTATTTT. Its protein is CASSVRGLGGGAGTQYF.

This clonotype appeared a few times. The V and J genes are TRBV7-6 and TRBJ2-5, with D uncertain. Germline V CDR1 and CDR2: SGHVS, FNYEAQ. Trimming stripped 6 bases from V and 4 bases from J, with 15 bases between. The length of the CDR3 is 14 residues. The CDR3 loop reads CASSPTRQPETQYF. In DNA, the CDR3 is TGTGCCAGCAGTCCCACTCGGCAGCCAGAGACCCAGTACTTC. The full variable domain, completed using reference TRBV7-6 and TRBJ2-5, is GAGVSQSPRYKVTKRGQDVALRCDPISGHVSLYWYRQALGQGPEFLTYFNYEAQQDKSGLPNDRFSAERPEGSISTLTIQRTEQRDSAMYRCASSPTRQPETQYFGPGTRLLVL.

This clonotype was seen a few times. The V call is TRBV20-1, the J call TRBJ2-7; the D is unclear. The V end was cut by 0 bases, the J end by 2 bases, with 20 bases between. The CDR3 sequence is 17 residues long. The germline gives CDR1 DFQATT, CDR2 SNEGSKA (reference sequence). CDR3 sequence: CSAREKGHSSPTYEQYF. The CDR3 nucleotides are TGCAGTGCTAGAGAGAAGGGTCATAGCAGCCCCACCTACGAGCAGTACTTC.

The rearrangement joins TRBV6-6 to TRBJ2-7; 7 bases are shared with TRBD2. The CDR3 is made up of 15 amino acids. The V gene end was trimmed by 4 bases and the J gene end by 2 bases; junction bases not matched to a gene: 8. Germline loops: CDR1 MNHNY, CDR2 SVGAGI (reference sequence). Here the CDR3 DNA reads TGTGCCAGCAGTTCTGGCTTGAGCGGGGCCTACGAGCAGTACTTC. Protein product: CASSSGLSGAYEQYF.

V usage is TRBV4-2 and J usage is TRBJ1-1; D remains ambiguous. The CDR3 spans 14 residues. CDR1 and CDR2 (germline): LGHNA, YNFKEQ. The ends were cut back, 4 bases at V and 0 bases at J, with 9 bases in the middle. CDR3 sequence (DNA): TGTGCCAGCAGCCCCCAGTGCTTGAACACTGAAGCTTTCTTT. Translation: CASSPQCLNTEAFF.

The chain recombines TRBV11-2 with TRBJ2-5, with D perhaps being TRBD1 or TRBD2 (7 bases each). CDR1 SGHAT and CDR2 FQNNGV come from the germline V gene. V was shortened by 6 bases and J by 11 bases, with 25 bases between the two germline ends. This CDR3 is built from 15 residues. The chain's CDR3 is CASSSPQGGIFLQYF. The CDR3 DNA follows: TGTGCCAGCAGTTCCCCCCAGGGGGGGATCTTCCTTCAGTACTTC.